One sample yielded the 10 T cell receptor beta chains listed below, sequenced in a study of CD8 T cells in Susac syndrome. The authors reverse transcribed about 0.5 to 1 ug RNA with random hexamers. TCRdb reprocessed the immunoSEQ multiplex PCR reads via MiXCR and lists one record per CDR3 protein. The sample shows about 210,000 distinct CDR3 sequences, around 96% of them seen only once. The specimen was CD4+ T cells from PBMCs. The origin of the receptors is a human donor with multiple sclerosis.

The chain employs TRBV29-1 and TRBJ2-5; 10 bases are shared with TRBD2. Trimming cost V 3 bases and J 6 bases; bases outside gene matches: 19. Germline CDR1 SQVTM, CDR2 ANQGSEA. The CDR3 sequence is 18 residues long. The CDR3 spells CSVEAKQGPGLASQTQYF. The CDR3 region has the DNA TGCAGCGTTGAGGCGAAACAGGGACCGGGACTAGCGAGCCAGACCCAGTACTTC.

This chain connects TRBV19 to TRBJ2-3; TRBD1 aligns across 7 bases. The CDR3 extends over 14 amino acids. CDR1 is LNHDA and CDR2 is SQIVND in the germline V gene (reference sequence). The trim removed 9 bases at V and 7 bases at J, leaving 13 bases unmatched. The CDR3: CASTRDSGTHTQYF. The CDR3 DNA sequence: TGTGCCAGCACCCGGGACAGCGGTACACATACGCAGTATTTT.

The chain has TRBV2 and TRBJ1-1; 8 bases agree with TRBD1. V lost 4 bases, J lost 8 bases, and 3 bases stayed unmatched. CDR3 length: 12 residues. Germline V lookup: CDR1 SNHLY, CDR2 FYNNEI. CDR3 region: CASSVYRGEAFF. CDR3 bases: TGTGCCAGCAGTGTATACAGGGGGGAAGCTTTCTTT.

V is TRBV7-3 and J is TRBJ2-7, with D uncertain. The germline gives CDR1 SGHTA, CDR2 FQGTGA. Between the trimmed V and J ends, which lost 5 bases and 2 bases, there was a span of 19 bases. CDR3 size: 16 residues. The chain's CDR3 is CASSLGIGPGAYEQYF. As DNA, the CDR3 is TGTGCCAGCAGCCTAGGTATCGGACCTGGGGCCTACGAGCAGTACTTC. The full variable domain, completed using reference TRBV7-3 and TRBJ2-7, is GAGVSQTPSNKVTEKGKYVELRCDPISGHTALYWYRQSLGQGPEFLIYFQGTGAADDSGLPNDRFFAVRPEGSVSTLKIQRTERGDSAVYLCASSLGIGPGAYEQYFGPGTRLTVT.

The genes are TRBV20-1 and TRBJ2-5; 10 nucleotides align to TRBD2. CDR1 and CDR2 (germline): DFQATT, SNEGSKA (reference sequence). J gave up 4 bases and V 2 bases, and 7 bases lay outside the gene matches. CDR3 size: 15 residues. CDR3 sequence (DNA): TGCAGTGCTAGACCGGGACTAGCGTGGGGAGAGACCCAGTACTTC. Its translation is CSARPGLAWGETQYF.

The chain links TRBV11-2 to TRBJ2-3, with 9 bases that match TRBD2. Germline trimming cut 5 bases from V and 1 base from J; bases unmatched to any gene: 4. This CDR3 has 15 amino acids. From germline, CDR1 is SGHAT and CDR2 FQNNGV. The CDR3 region is CASSGSGRRTDTQYF. The CDR3 DNA follows: TGTGCCAGCAGCGGAAGCGGGAGGCGCACAGATACGCAGTATTTT.

The gene calls are TRBV12-3 or TRBV12-4 and TRBJ2-1, with D perhaps TRBD2 (5 bases). Trimming removed 3 bases from V and 7 bases from J, with 13 bases in between. CDR3 size: 14 residues. The CDR3 here is CASSFGSVWNEQFF. CDR3 nucleotides: TGTGCCAGCAGTTTCGGTAGCGTTTGGAATGAGCAGTTCTTC.

The chain uses TRBV29-1 and TRBJ1-2, with D tentatively TRBD1 (5 bases). Per germline, CDR1 SQVTM and CDR2 ANQGSEA. This CDR3 has 12 residues. Trimming shortened V by 6 bases and J by 4 bases, and 12 bases separated the two germline ends. The CDR3 protein is CSVSTVLYGYTF. In nucleotides, the CDR3 is TGCAGCGTATCGACAGTTCTCTATGGCTACACCTTC.

The rearrangement links TRBV7-8 to TRBJ1-2; D perhaps matches TRBD1 (6 bases). Germline CDR1 is SGHVS and CDR2 is FQNEAQ. The CDR3 totals 11 residues. With 8 bases removed from V and 5 bases from J, the gap between germline ends came to 9 bases. Written as DNA, the CDR3 is TGTGCCAGCGGAGGGGGGTATGGCTACACCTTC. Amino acids: CASGGGYGYTF.

CDR3 DNA sequence: TGTGCCAGCAGCCACCAGGGGAATGGCTACACCTTC. It encodes CASSHQGNGYTF. The chain recombines TRBV12-3 or TRBV12-4 with TRBJ1-2, with D tentatively TRBD1 (6 bases). V was trimmed by 6 bases and J by 6 bases, leaving 11 bases between them. The CDR3 totals 12 residues.